This is a list of T cell receptor beta chains from one sample in a study of shared clonotypes between healthy human individuals. Clones were sequenced by immunoSEQ multiplex PCR, and TCRdb holds only the in-frame ones, with some missing. Among some 2,500,000 clones listed, 92% were seen once. Sample: naive CD4+ T cells from PBMCs. These receptor sequences come from a man younger than 35 in good health. Some clones in this sample may be carry-over from other donors' samples. CDR3s include the opening cysteine and the closing phenylalanine or tryptophan. D genes are given only for firm matches. Only part of the rows carry a size: once, few, many, or a class if the clone is expanded.

v_gene: TRBV5-1
abundance: .
j_gene: TRBJ1-2
d_gene: .
CDR3aa: CASSLGGVAAGRYGYTF
CDR3nt: TGCGCCAGCAGCTTGGGTGGGGTGGCTGCGGGTCGGTATGGCTACACCTTC

v_gene: TRBV19
abundance: .
j_gene: TRBJ1-2
d_gene: TRBD1
CDR3aa: CAGKTGGTHGYTF
CDR3nt: TGTGCCGGAAAGACAGGGGGGACCCATGGCTACACCTTC

v_gene: TRBV19
abundance: .
j_gene: TRBJ2-1
d_gene: TRBD2
CDR3aa: CASRELAGGAYNEQFF
CDR3nt: TGTGCCAGTAGGGAATTAGCGGGGGGAGCCTACAATGAGCAGTTCTTC

v_gene: TRBV28
abundance: .
j_gene: TRBJ2-7
d_gene: .
CDR3aa: CASTSQRASGEQYF
CDR3nt: TGTGCCAGCACCTCTCAGAGGGCATCGGGGGAGCAGTACTTC

v_gene: TRBV4-1
abundance: .
j_gene: TRBJ2-7
d_gene: .
CDR3aa: CASSQDLVTDSYEQYF
CDR3nt: TGCGCCAGCAGCCAAGATTTGGTGACTGACTCCTACGAGCAGTACTTC

v_gene: TRBV5-1
abundance: .
j_gene: TRBJ2-7
d_gene: .
CDR3aa: CASSLGTTSYEQYF
CDR3nt: TGCGCCAGCAGCTTGGGGACTACCTCCTACGAGCAGTACTTC

v_gene: TRBV28
abundance: .
j_gene: TRBJ2-4
d_gene: .
CDR3aa: CASTPSELAKNIQYF
CDR3nt: TGTGCCAGCACCCCGTCGGAGCTAGCCAAAAACATTCAGTACTTC

v_gene: TRBV28
abundance: .
j_gene: TRBJ2-2
d_gene: .
CDR3aa: CASTLRTPNTGELFF
CDR3nt: TGTGCCAGCACCCTTCGGACTCCTAACACCGGGGAGCTGTTTTTT

v_gene: TRBV21-1
abundance: .
j_gene: TRBJ2-7
d_gene: .
CDR3aa: CASSKGRLWGQLYEQYF
CDR3nt: TGTGCCAGCAGCAAAGGTAGACTGTGGGGACAGCTATACGAGCAGTACTTC

v_gene: TRBV2
abundance: .
j_gene: TRBJ1-5
d_gene: .
CDR3aa: CASRQDVHRPQHF
CDR3nt: TGTGCCAGCCGACAGGACGTCCATCGTCCCCAGCATTTT

v_gene: TRBV7-3
abundance: .
j_gene: TRBJ2-3
d_gene: .
CDR3aa: CASSPYTSDTQYF
CDR3nt: TGTGCCAGCAGCCCCTACACCTCAGATACGCAGTATTTT

v_gene: TRBV19
abundance: .
j_gene: TRBJ2-7
d_gene: TRBD2
CDR3aa: CASSIDPAGVYEQYF
CDR3nt: TGTGCCAGTAGTATAGATCCAGCGGGAGTCTACGAGCAGTACTTC

v_gene: TRBV5-5
abundance: .
j_gene: TRBJ1-1
d_gene: .
CDR3aa: CASSVQGVGGTEAFF
CDR3nt: TGTGCCAGCAGCGTACAAGGAGTGGGAGGGACTGAAGCTTTCTTT

v_gene: TRBV4-3
abundance: .
j_gene: TRBJ1-4
d_gene: .
CDR3aa: CASSLELGIGNEKLFF
CDR3nt: TGCGCCAGCAGCCTGGAGTTAGGTATTGGGAATGAAAAACTGTTTTTT

v_gene: TRBV28
abundance: .
j_gene: TRBJ2-3
d_gene: .
CDR3aa: CASQAAGTTDTQYF
CDR3nt: TGTGCCAGCCAGGCGGCGGGGACCACAGATACGCAGTATTTT

v_gene: TRBV19
abundance: .
j_gene: TRBJ2-3
d_gene: .
CDR3aa: CASSMWPPSGDTQYF
CDR3nt: TGTGCCAGTAGTATGTGGCCCCCGAGCGGAGATACGCAGTATTTT

v_gene: TRBV5-6
abundance: .
j_gene: TRBJ2-5
d_gene: .
CDR3aa: CASSTWTSQETQYF
CDR3nt: TGTGCCAGCAGCACGTGGACGTCTCAAGAGACCCAGTACTTC

v_gene: TRBV10-3
abundance: .
j_gene: TRBJ2-3
d_gene: .
CDR3aa: CAIKGQDTDTQYF
CDR3nt: TGTGCCATCAAAGGGCAGGACACAGATACGCAGTATTTT

v_gene: TRBV2
abundance: .
j_gene: TRBJ2-3
d_gene: .
CDR3aa: CASTLAGPRRDTQYF
CDR3nt: TGTGCCAGCACTCTCGCCGGCCCCCGGAGGGATACGCAGTATTTT

v_gene: TRBV10-3
abundance: .
j_gene: TRBJ2-5
d_gene: .
CDR3aa: CAIKGTEETQYF
CDR3nt: TGTGCCATCAAAGGGACGGAAGAGACCCAGTACTTC

v_gene: TRBV9
abundance: .
j_gene: TRBJ2-2
d_gene: TRBD2
CDR3aa: CASSVLSLAGSGELFF
CDR3nt: TGTGCCAGCAGCGTACTCTCACTAGCGGGATCCGGGGAGCTGTTTTTT

v_gene: TRBV12-5
abundance: .
j_gene: TRBJ2-1
d_gene: TRBD2
CDR3aa: CASGFVLAGAYNEQFF
CDR3nt: TGTGCTAGTGGTTTCGTATTAGCGGGAGCCTACAATGAGCAGTTCTTC

v_gene: TRBV2
abundance: .
j_gene: TRBJ1-4
d_gene: .
CDR3aa: CASSGGLGDEKLFF
CDR3nt: TGTGCCAGCAGTGGGGGTCTTGGGGATGAAAAACTGTTTTTT

v_gene: TRBV29-1
abundance: .
j_gene: TRBJ2-3
d_gene: .
CDR3aa: CSVSTQSTDTQYF
CDR3nt: TGCAGCGTCTCTACCCAGAGCACAGATACGCAGTATTTT

v_gene: TRBV7-9
abundance: .
j_gene: TRBJ1-3
d_gene: .
CDR3aa: CASSFPARDTIYF
CDR3nt: TGTGCCAGCAGCTTTCCTGCCCGGGACACCATATATTTT

v_gene: TRBV15
abundance: .
j_gene: TRBJ2-7
d_gene: .
CDR3aa: CATSPDSSNLYEQYF
CDR3nt: TGTGCCACCAGCCCAGACAGTTCCAATCTCTACGAGCAGTACTTC

v_gene: TRBV19
abundance: .
j_gene: TRBJ1-1
d_gene: .
CDR3aa: CATSGNTEAFF
CDR3nt: TGTGCCACTTCGGGGAACACTGAAGCTTTCTTT

v_gene: TRBV4-3
abundance: .
j_gene: TRBJ1-3
d_gene: .
CDR3aa: CASSQGQALSGNTIYF
CDR3nt: TGCGCCAGCAGCCAAGGACAGGCCCTCTCTGGAAACACCATATATTTT

v_gene: TRBV9
abundance: .
j_gene: TRBJ2-7
d_gene: .
CDR3aa: CASSVGNQAHEQYF
CDR3nt: TGTGCCAGCAGCGTCGGAAACCAGGCCCACGAGCAGTACTTC

v_gene: TRBV2
abundance: .
j_gene: TRBJ2-2
d_gene: .
CDR3aa: CATRMTGELFF
CDR3nt: TGTGCCACCCGTATGACCGGGGAGCTGTTTTTT

v_gene: TRBV5-4
abundance: .
j_gene: TRBJ1-5
d_gene: .
CDR3aa: CASSSAPNSNQPQHF
CDR3nt: TGTGCCAGCAGCTCTGCACCTAATAGCAATCAGCCCCAGCATTTT

v_gene: TRBV7-2
abundance: .
j_gene: TRBJ2-7
d_gene: .
CDR3aa: CASSPRTGGAYEQYF
CDR3nt: TGTGCCAGCAGCCCCCGGACAGGCGGGGCCTACGAGCAGTACTTC

v_gene: TRBV5-1
abundance: .
j_gene: TRBJ2-1
d_gene: TRBD2
CDR3aa: CASSWGLAGSSYNEQFF
CDR3nt: TGCGCCAGCAGCTGGGGACTAGCGGGAAGCTCCTACAATGAGCAGTTCTTC

v_gene: TRBV4-1
abundance: .
j_gene: TRBJ2-1
d_gene: TRBD2
CDR3aa: CASSQGPTSGSLVNEQFF
CDR3nt: TGCGCCAGCAGCCAAGGCCCAACTAGCGGGAGTTTAGTCAATGAGCAGTTCTTC

v_gene: TRBV6-5
abundance: .
j_gene: TRBJ2-5
d_gene: .
CDR3aa: CASSRLNDEYF
CDR3nt: TGTGCCAGCAGCCGGCTAAACGACGAGTACTTC

v_gene: TRBV7-3
abundance: .
j_gene: TRBJ2-2
d_gene: .
CDR3aa: CASSRTGPANTGELFF
CDR3nt: TGTGCCAGCAGCCGGACGGGACCAGCGAACACCGGGGAGCTGTTTTTT

v_gene: TRBV28
abundance: once
j_gene: TRBJ1-2
d_gene: TRBD1
CDR3aa: CASSSPPGQGDGYTF
CDR3nt: TGTGCCAGCAGTTCCCCCCCCGGACAGGGTGATGGCTACACCTTC

v_gene: TRBV11-2
abundance: .
j_gene: TRBJ2-6
d_gene: .
CDR3aa: CASSSWSVGANVLTF
CDR3nt: TGTGCCAGCAGCTCTTGGTCGGTTGGGGCCAACGTCCTGACTTTC

v_gene: TRBV7-3
abundance: .
j_gene: TRBJ2-2
d_gene: TRBD2
CDR3aa: CASSFGSGRARSVGELFF
CDR3nt: TGTGCCAGCAGCTTCGGTAGCGGGAGGGCCAGGTCCGTCGGGGAGCTGTTTTTT

v_gene: TRBV6-1
abundance: .
j_gene: TRBJ2-1
d_gene: .
CDR3aa: CASRTPRDFYYEQFF
CDR3nt: TGTGCCAGCAGAACCCCCCGGGACTTTTATTATGAGCAGTTCTTC

v_gene: TRBV6-6
abundance: once
j_gene: TRBJ1-1
d_gene: TRBD1
CDR3aa: CASRNGEQGASEAFF
CDR3nt: TGTGCCAGCAGGAACGGGGAGCAGGGGGCTTCTGAAGCTTTCTTT

v_gene: TRBV5-4
abundance: .
j_gene: TRBJ2-7
d_gene: .
CDR3aa: CASSLGPSAYEQYF
CDR3nt: TGTGCCAGCAGCTTGGGGCCTAGCGCCTACGAGCAGTACTTC

v_gene: TRBV5-1
abundance: .
j_gene: TRBJ2-7
d_gene: TRBD2
CDR3aa: CASSLPTGTSIYEQYF
CDR3nt: TGCGCCAGCAGCTTACCCACCGGGACTAGTATCTACGAGCAGTACTTC

v_gene: TRBV11-2
abundance: .
j_gene: TRBJ2-2
d_gene: .
CDR3aa: CASRGFTGELFF
CDR3nt: TGTGCCAGCAGGGGATTCACCGGGGAGCTGTTTTTT

v_gene: TRBV18
abundance: .
j_gene: TRBJ2-3
d_gene: .
CDR3aa: CASSQGFTDTQYF
CDR3nt: TGTGCCAGCTCACAGGGGTTCACAGATACGCAGTATTTT

v_gene: TRBV28
abundance: .
j_gene: TRBJ1-2
d_gene: .
CDR3aa: CASTGYPGYGYTF
CDR3nt: TGTGCCAGCACGGGCTATCCGGGCTATGGCTACACCTTC

v_gene: TRBV18
abundance: .
j_gene: TRBJ1-2
d_gene: TRBD1
CDR3aa: CASSPLTGAPNYGYTF
CDR3nt: TGTGCCAGCTCACCACTGACAGGGGCCCCTAACTATGGCTACACCTTC

v_gene: TRBV6-5
abundance: once
j_gene: TRBJ2-5
d_gene: .
CDR3aa: CASSYGVLETQYF
CDR3nt: TGTGCCAGCAGTTACGGCGTATTGGAGACCCAGTACTTC

v_gene: TRBV7-3
abundance: .
j_gene: TRBJ2-5
d_gene: .
CDR3aa: CASSLSGTAQETQYF
CDR3nt: TGTGCCAGCAGCTTATCCGGGACCGCCCAAGAGACCCAGTACTTC

v_gene: TRBV5-4
abundance: .
j_gene: TRBJ2-3
d_gene: TRBD2
CDR3aa: CASSVGTSGRTDTQYF
CDR3nt: TGTGCCAGCAGCGTCGGGACTAGCGGGCGCACAGATACGCAGTATTTT

v_gene: TRBV11-3
abundance: .
j_gene: TRBJ2-3
d_gene: TRBD2
CDR3aa: CASSLGLAEHTDTQYF
CDR3nt: TGTGCCAGCAGCCTGGGACTAGCGGAGCACACAGATACGCAGTATTTT

v_gene: TRBV29-1
abundance: few
j_gene: TRBJ1-1
d_gene: TRBD1
CDR3aa: CSVEGQQDRAFF
CDR3nt: TGCAGCGTTGAGGGACAGCAAGATCGCGCTTTCTTT

v_gene: TRBV9
abundance: .
j_gene: TRBJ2-7
d_gene: TRBD1
CDR3aa: CASSAGTGGYEQYF
CDR3nt: TGTGCCAGCAGCGCCGGGACAGGGGGGTACGAGCAGTACTTC

v_gene: TRBV11-2
abundance: .
j_gene: TRBJ2-5
d_gene: TRBD2
CDR3aa: CASSPGTSGRRRLQETQYF
CDR3nt: TGTGCCAGCAGCCCCGGGACTAGCGGGAGGAGGAGGCTTCAAGAGACCCAGTACTTC

v_gene: TRBV10-3
abundance: .
j_gene: TRBJ1-2
d_gene: .
CDR3aa: CATDGTGDYGYTF
CDR3nt: TGTGCCACGGACGGCACAGGAGACTATGGCTACACCTTC